This TCR beta chain was observed in a study of T cells in Graves' hyperthyroidism and ophthalmopathy. Study-wide results and limits: Most expanded thyroid clonotypes above 0.001 recurred in blood.

Those with hyperthyroidism were 18 to 65 years old, newly diagnosed, and ill for under 2 months. PBMCs were sourced from more than 7.5 ml fresh peripheral blood. This clonotype has just a few counts. Its target is unknown. Trimming stripped 4 bases from V and 1 base from J, with 6 bases between. Germline assignment: CDR1 SGHDT and CDR2 YYEEEE. The CDR3 loop spans 13 amino acids. The investigators amplified TCR beta CDR3 regions from RNA transcripts. The TCR CDR3 was amplified in a first-round RT-PCR using the HTBI primer set. TCRdb passed the multiplex PCR reads through MiXCR, listing each CDR3 protein once. This sample has 600,000 to 850,000 distinct CDR3 sequences, with over 15% found just once.

Sequencing was performed on blood. The chain couples TRBV5-6 to TRBJ1-5; D not resolved. This clonotype originated in a woman aged 45-65 years with Graves' hyperthyroidism that later progressed to Graves' ophthalmopathy. CDR3 protein: CASSPSSNQPQHF. CDR3 bases: TGTGCCAGCAGCCCGAGCAGCAATCAGCCCCAGCATTTT.